This T cell receptor (beta chain) was identified in a study of PD-1 blockade in classical Hodgkin lymphoma. Overall study results and limits: Healthy donors reportedly exceeded newly diagnosed patients in baseline TCR diversity. CD4+ TCR diversity, unlike CD8+, rose significantly by C4D1. Baseline diversity in complete responders resembled that of newly diagnosed patients.

Regarding this clone: Its antigen remains unknown.

Sequenced by immunoSEQ multiplex PCR; TCRdb stores in-frame clones only, minus some. The sample lists about 12,000 clones, almost 90% occurring once. Time point specified: cycle 4 day 1 (C4D1), after 5 to 7 weeks of nivolumab. All patients relapsed after autologous stem cell transplantation, and brentuximab vedotin exposure varied. Investigators isolated CD4+ T cells from thawed PBMCs through magnetic negative selection. Classification of best responses gave complete response, partial response or progressive disease. The CDR3 has 14 amino acids. CDR1 is SQVTM and CDR2 is ANQGSEA in the germline V gene. V was trimmed by 6 bases and J by 5 bases, leaving 17 bases between them.

The genes are TRBV29-1 and TRBJ1-5, with D possibly being TRBD1 (5 bases). Specimen: CD4+ T cells from blood, collected before the fourth cycle of nivolumab. The clonotype was recovered from a human donor with classical Hodgkin lymphoma. This CDR3 reads CSVILGQGDQPQHF. The CDR3 coding sequence is TGCAGCGTGATCTTGGGGCAGGGTGATCAGCCCCAGCATTTT.